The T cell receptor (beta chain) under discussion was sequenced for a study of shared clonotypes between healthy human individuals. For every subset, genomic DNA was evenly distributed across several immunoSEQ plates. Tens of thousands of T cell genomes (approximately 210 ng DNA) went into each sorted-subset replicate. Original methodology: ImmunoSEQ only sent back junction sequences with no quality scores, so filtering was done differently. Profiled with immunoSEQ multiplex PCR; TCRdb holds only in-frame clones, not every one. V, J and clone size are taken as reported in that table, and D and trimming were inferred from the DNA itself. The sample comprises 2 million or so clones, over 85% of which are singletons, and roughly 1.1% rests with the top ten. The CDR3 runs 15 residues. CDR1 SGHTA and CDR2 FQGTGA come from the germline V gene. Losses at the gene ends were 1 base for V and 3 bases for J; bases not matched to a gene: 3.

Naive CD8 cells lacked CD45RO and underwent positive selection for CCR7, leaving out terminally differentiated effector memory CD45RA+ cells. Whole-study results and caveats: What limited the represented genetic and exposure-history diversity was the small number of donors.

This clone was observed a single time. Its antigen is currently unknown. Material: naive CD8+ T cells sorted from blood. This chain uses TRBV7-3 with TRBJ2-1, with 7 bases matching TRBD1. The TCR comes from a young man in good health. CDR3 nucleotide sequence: TGTGCCAGCAGCTTAATAGGGGGCGGCTACAATGAGCAGTTCTTC. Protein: CASSLIGGGYNEQFF.